This T cell receptor beta chain derives from a study of tumor and adjacent non-tumor tissue in lung cancer. Study details: About 4.17 million productive TCRbeta reads were obtained per sample on average.

Three rounds of nested PCR, following a modified ARM-PCR protocol, produced the TCRbeta library. TCRdb re-called the multiplex PCR reads through MiXCR, storing one row per CDR3 protein. Of over 130,000 distinct CDR3 sequences listed, around 60% were seen once; the top ten hold 15% to 20%. Study-level points and caveats: Tumor tissue had significantly higher TCR diversity than normal lung.

Concerning this clonotype itself: The antigen is undetermined.

The template was RNA from unsorted bulk tissue. This CDR3 is 13 amino acids long. In germline, CDR1 is DFQATT, CDR2 SNEGSKA (reference sequence). V dropped 5 bases and J dropped 0 bases, with 7 bases sitting between them. The clonotype was recovered from a man in his sixties with small cell lung cancer. The rearrangement uses TRBV20-1 and TRBJ2-2; no reliable D call. Sequenced material: lung tumor tissue. The CDR3 here is CSAEDSNTGELFF. The CDR3 DNA is TGCAGTGCTGAAGACTCGAACACCGGGGAGCTGTTTTTT.